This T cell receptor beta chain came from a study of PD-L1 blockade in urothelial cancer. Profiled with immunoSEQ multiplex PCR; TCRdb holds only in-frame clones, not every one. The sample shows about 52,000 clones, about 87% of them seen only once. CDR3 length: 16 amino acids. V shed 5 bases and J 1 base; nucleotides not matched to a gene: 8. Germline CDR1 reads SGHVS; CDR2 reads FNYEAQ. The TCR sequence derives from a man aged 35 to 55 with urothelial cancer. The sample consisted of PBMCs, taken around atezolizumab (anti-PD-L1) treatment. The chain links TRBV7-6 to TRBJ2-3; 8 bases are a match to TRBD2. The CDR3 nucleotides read TGTGCCAGCAGCACGACTGGGGGACTAGGCACAGATACGCAGTATTTT. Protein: CASSTTGGLGTDTQYF.